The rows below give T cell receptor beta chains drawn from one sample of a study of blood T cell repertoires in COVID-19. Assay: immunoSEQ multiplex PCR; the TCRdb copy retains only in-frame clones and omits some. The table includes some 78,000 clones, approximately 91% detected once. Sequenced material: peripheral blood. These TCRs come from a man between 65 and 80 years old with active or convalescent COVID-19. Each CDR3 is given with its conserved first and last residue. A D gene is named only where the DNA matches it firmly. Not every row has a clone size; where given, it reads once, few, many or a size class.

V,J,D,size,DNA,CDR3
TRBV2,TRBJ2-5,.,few,TGTGCCAGCAGTGAAAATAGCGGTTTGTGGGAGACCCAGTACTTC,CASSENSGLWETQYF
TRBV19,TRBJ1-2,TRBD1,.,TGTGCCTCTGCTGAGGGGGCTGGTGATGGCTACACCTTC,CASAEGAGDGYTF
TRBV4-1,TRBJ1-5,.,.,TGCGCCAGCAGCCAAGGAACAGGGTGGGGCGGTCAGCCCCAGCATTTT,CASSQGTGWGGQPQHF
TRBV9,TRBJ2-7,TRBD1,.,TGTGCCAGCAGCGTAGAGGGACAGGGCTACGAGCAGTACTTC,CASSVEGQGYEQYF
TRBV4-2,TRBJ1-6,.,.,TGTGCCAGCAGCCAAGATAGGGGTTCACCCCTCCACTTT,CASSQDRGSPLHF
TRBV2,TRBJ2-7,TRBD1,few,TGTGCCAGCAGCGCCGGGACAGGGAGCAAAAACTACTACGAGCAGTACTTC,CASSAGTGSKNYYEQYF
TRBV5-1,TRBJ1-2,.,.,TGCGCCAGCAGCTCGGCGGGGGCGGATGGCTACACCTTC,CASSSAGADGYTF
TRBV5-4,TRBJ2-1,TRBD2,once,TGTGCCAGCAGCTTGCTAGCGGGGGGGCGGGATGAGCAGTTCTTC,CASSLLAGGRDEQFF
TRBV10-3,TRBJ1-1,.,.,TGTGCCATCAGTGCCGTCGGGTCGATGAACACTGAAGCTTTCTTT,CAISAVGSMNTEAFF
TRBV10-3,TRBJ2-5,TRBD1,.,TGTGCCATCAGTGAAGTTCAACAGGGGAAAGAGACCCAGTACTTC,CAISEVQQGKETQYF
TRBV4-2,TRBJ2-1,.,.,TGTGCCAGCAGCCCTCTCACCGACTTGATCTCCTACAATGAGCAGTTCTTC,CASSPLTDLISYNEQFF
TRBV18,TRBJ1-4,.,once,TGTGCCAGCTCAAGTACAGAGTCAACTAATGAAAAACTGTTTTTT,CASSSTESTNEKLFF
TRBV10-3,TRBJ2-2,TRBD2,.,TGTGCCACTACGAAAATAACGACTAGCGGGAGCACCGGGGAGCTGTTTTTT,CATTKITTSGSTGELFF
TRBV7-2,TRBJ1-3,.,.,TGTGCCAGCAGTCGCGGAGGGAGCGGGAGCTCTGGAAACACCATATATTTT,CASSRGGSGSSGNTIYF
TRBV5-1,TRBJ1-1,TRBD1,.,TGCGCCAGCACCCTGGTGGGGGACAGGGGCCCGAACACTGAAGCTTTCTTT,CASTLVGDRGPNTEAFF
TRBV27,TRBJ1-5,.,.,TGTGCCAGCAGTTTGCTGGCCGGGGGCAATCAGCCCCAGCATTTT,CASSLLAGGNQPQHF
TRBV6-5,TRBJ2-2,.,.,TGTGCCAGCGGACTTAGGATCGGGGAGCTGTTTTTT,CASGLRIGELFF
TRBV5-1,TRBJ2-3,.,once,TGCGCCAGCAGCTTGTCCTTGGATACGCAGTATTTT,CASSLSLDTQYF